This T cell receptor beta chain was captured by sequencing in a study of T cell repertoires in cytomegalovirus infection (dated by TCRdb to between 2017 and 2020). Regarding the complete study: Because public TCR beta signatures pointed to carriage of CMV infection together with the matching HLA type, the HLA type of each donor mattered for the analysis.

Instrument used: Illumina HiSeq 1500. The public reads were quality trimmed at Q25 with fastp and then assembled into clones with MiXCR by TCRdb, keeping productive beta chains. Records with the same CDR3 protein are collapsed into one entry carrying the most frequent genes and DNA. Present in this sample are hundreds of thousands of distinct CDR3 sequences, roughly 36% of which were seen just once. The ten largest clones add up to 2.5% to 3.5% of the sample. The germline V and J ends show losses of 4 bases and 7 bases respectively, and no gene match explains 6 bases of the junction. From the cysteine through the phenylalanine, the CDR3 covers 14 amino acids. Only CDR3 DNA remains: 42 bases, in frame from the first base. Reading the germline V gene gives CDR1 MRHNA and CDR2 SNTAGT. In its sample, this clonotype was seen a few times. Its antigen has not been determined. Qualities for individual bases were not recorded, and no much larger clone is one base off.

Broad study findings and their caveats: Carriers of CMV infection plus the relevant HLA type were discriminated by the cumulative frequency of public TCR beta family members in the study cohort and in an independent approximately 360-donor cohort. In the ex vivo response, HLA-C-restricted CMV-specific TCR beta clonotypes were dominant, and in two of eight donors the single most frequent clonotype came from this HLA-C-restricted group.

The V and J segments used are TRBV6-4 and TRBJ2-1; 8 bases in the junction line up with TRBD2. Input material: PBMCs. The sequence was obtained from a human donor in good health (CMV status not recorded). Some clones in this sample may be carry-over from other donors' samples. CDR3 reads: CASSAVAGSNEQFF. The bases read TGTGCCAGCAGTGCGGTAGCGGGAAGTAATGAGCAGTTCTTC.